This T cell receptor beta chain appears in the sequencing data of a study of shared clonotypes between healthy human individuals. Per the original methods: Filtering differed because ImmunoSEQ produced junction-only sequences that carried no quality scores. Profiling relied on immunoSEQ multiplex PCR, and the TCRdb table lists in-frame clones only, not all of them. V and J calls plus clone size are reproduced from that table; the DNA served to infer D and trimming. This table holds about 1 million clones, roughly 75% found once. V was trimmed by 5 bases and J by 6 bases, leaving 10 bases between them. Germline assignment: CDR1 SGHNT and CDR2 YENEEA. The CDR3 is made up of 13 amino acids. The donors were all Caucasian adults (living in Nashville, Tennessee).

Sequencing was performed on memory CD4+ T cells sorted from blood. Subset in this sample: CD45RA-negative fraction. This clonotype originated in a young man in good health. The chain has TRBV11-3 and TRBJ2-2; D is unclear. DNA of the CDR3: TGTGCCAGCAGCCCCACATTTTCCGGGGAGCTGTTTTTT. Its protein is CASSPTFSGELFF.